The source of this T cell receptor beta chain is a study of T cell repertoires in cytomegalovirus infection. Deletions cut 0 bases from V and 5 bases from J, with 14 bases between. This CDR3 comprises 16 residues. From germline, CDR1 is ENHRY and CDR2 SYGVKD. This clonotype appeared a single time. The antigen is unknown. TCRdb fed the reads into MiXCR, producing one record per CDR3 protein. The sample yields 510,000 or so distinct CDR3 sequences, around a quarter seen once. Overall study findings and caveats: Within the response measured ex vivo, HLA-C-restricted CMV-specific TCR beta clonotypes were dominant.

Sequencing was done on a sample of PBMCs. The TCR comes from a human donor in good health (CMV status not recorded). Some clones in this sample may be carry-over from other donors' samples. The rearrangement uses TRBV10-3 and TRBJ2-1, with TRBD1 as a possible D gene (7 bases). CDR3 sequence: CAISESRDSFNNEQFF. The CDR3 DNA is TGTGCCATCAGTGAGTCGCGGGACAGCTTCAACAATGAGCAGTTCTTC.